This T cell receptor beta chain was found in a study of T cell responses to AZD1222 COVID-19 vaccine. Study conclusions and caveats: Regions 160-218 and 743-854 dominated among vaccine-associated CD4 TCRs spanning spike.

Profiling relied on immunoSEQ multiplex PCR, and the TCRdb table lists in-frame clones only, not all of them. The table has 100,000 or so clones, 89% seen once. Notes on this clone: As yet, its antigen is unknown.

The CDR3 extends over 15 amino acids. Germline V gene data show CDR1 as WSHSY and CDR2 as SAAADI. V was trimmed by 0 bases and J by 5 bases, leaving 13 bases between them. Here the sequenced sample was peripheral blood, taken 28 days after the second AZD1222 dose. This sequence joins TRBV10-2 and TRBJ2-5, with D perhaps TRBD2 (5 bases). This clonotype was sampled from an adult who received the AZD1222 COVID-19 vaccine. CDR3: CASSESSEGQETQYF. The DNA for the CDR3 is TGCGCCAGCAGTGAGTCGTCTGAGGGTCAGGAGACCCAGTACTTC.